The 30 T cell receptor beta chains given below trace back to one sample, sequenced in a study of T cells in tumors after PD-1 blockade. The method was immunoSEQ multiplex PCR; TCRdb's version includes in-frame clones alone and lacks a portion of them. The sample yields fewer than 40,000 clones, 70% to 75% seen once. The sample here was PBMCs, taken after anti-PD-1 treatment. Receptors originate from a human donor with basal cell carcinoma.

The rearrangement joins TRBV5-1 to TRBJ1-1; 7 positions match TRBD1. V lost 0 bases to trimming and J lost 1 base; unmatched junction nucleotides: 0. Germline-derived CDR1 and CDR2 are SGHRS and YFSETQ. The CDR3 loop spans 14 amino acids. The chain's CDR3 is CASSLDRGNTEAFF. The CDR3 bases are TGCGCCAGCAGCTTGGACAGGGGGAACACTGAAGCTTTCTTT.

This clone was observed a handful of times. This rearrangement joins TRBV24-1 to TRBJ2-5; possibly TRBD1 or TRBD2 for D (5 bases each). V gave up 4 bases and J gave up 5 bases, with 13 bases separating them. The CDR3 covers 14 residues. Germline-derived CDR1 and CDR2 are KGHDR and SFDVKD. The CDR3 DNA is TGTGCCACCAGTGAAACCGGGACGGGGGAGACCCAGTACTTC. Its translation is CATSETGTGETQYF.

The gene calls are TRBV21-1 and TRBJ2-5. TRBV21-1 is given as a pseudogene. The CDR3 totals 14 residues. CDR3 region: CASSQEGSQETQYF. The DNA of the CDR3 is TGTGCCAGCAGTCAAGAGGGGTCCCAAGAGACCCAGTACTTC.

The chain uses TRBV4-3 and TRBJ1-2; no firm D call. There are 14 residues in the CDR3. With 0 bases removed from V and 4 bases from J, the gap between germline ends came to 9 bases. Looked up from germline, CDR1 is LGHNA and CDR2 is YSLEER. Here the CDR3 DNA reads TGCGCCAGCAGCCAAGATCTAGCGGGCTATGGCTACACCTTC. Protein sequence: CASSQDLAGYGYTF.

A word on this clone: Its ends do not fully match the called genes, so a read error is possible. The V gene is TRBV7-7, the J gene TRBJ2-5; 9 bases line up with TRBD1. Germline CDR1 SSHAT, CDR2 FNYEAQ (reference sequence). CDR3 length: 15 residues. This chain's CDR3 is CASSFSGQGEETQYF. The DNA of the CDR3 is TGTGCTAGCAGCTTTTCGGGACAGGGTGAGGAGACCCAGTACTTC.

This clone was detected only a few times. The rearrangement links TRBV5-1 to TRBJ2-7, with 7 bases aligning to TRBD1. The CDR3 is made up of 14 amino acids. The germline V gene encodes CDR1 SGHRS and CDR2 YFSETQ. V shed 4 bases and J 4 bases; nucleotides not matched to a gene: 8. Here the CDR3 reads CASSDARGSYEQYF. The CDR3 DNA reads as TGCGCCAGCAGCGATGCCAGGGGGTCGTACGAGCAGTACTTC.

V is TRBV19 and J is TRBJ1-2, with D tentatively TRBD1 (5 bases). Trimming removed 1 base at V and 7 bases at J, with 16 bases between. CDR3 size: 15 residues. CDR1 is LNHDA, CDR2 SQIVND, per germline (reference sequence). The CDR3 is CASSIALRVLSGYTF. In DNA, the CDR3 is TGTGCCAGTAGTATAGCCCTCAGGGTCTTGAGTGGCTACACCTTC. Full variable domain (missing parts from reference TRBV19 and TRBJ1-2): DGGITQSPKYLFRKEGQNVTLSCEQNLNHDAMYWYRQDPGQGLRLIYYSQIVNDFQKGDIAEGYSVSREKKESFPLTVTSAQKNPTAFYLCASSIALRVLSGYTFGSGTRLTVV.

The chain employs TRBV10-3 and TRBJ1-6; TRBD1 is a possible D gene (5 bases). V was clipped by 3 bases and J by 2 bases, with 8 bases between them. CDR1 is ENHRY and CDR2 is SYGVKD in the germline V gene. This CDR3 has 15 amino acids. The CDR3: CAISDRDAYNSPLHF. CDR3 bases: TGTGCCATCAGTGACAGGGACGCCTATAATTCACCCCTCCACTTT.

The rearrangement links TRBV5-1 to TRBJ1-1, with D unresolved. The germline V gene has CDR1 SGHRS and CDR2 YFSETQ. Trimming stripped 2 bases from V and 6 bases from J, with 8 bases between. The CDR3 is 12 residues long. CDR3 nucleotides: TGCGCCAGCAGCTTCGAAGGGTCTGAAGCTTTCTTT. As protein: CASSFEGSEAFF.

This clone was detected a few times. The V call is TRBV7-8, the J call TRBJ1-2; possibly TRBD1 for D (6 bases). Germline assignment: CDR1 SGHVS and CDR2 FQNEAQ. The CDR3 contains 14 residues. Trimming shortened V by 1 base and J by 4 bases, and 10 bases separated the two germline ends. Written as DNA, the CDR3 is TGTGCCAGCAGCTTAGATCGGACAGTCTATGGCTACACCTTC. Translating it yields CASSLDRTVYGYTF.

The genes are TRBV5-5 and TRBJ1-5, with 8 bases fitting TRBD1. Germline V gene data show CDR1 as SGHKS and CDR2 as YYEKEE (reference sequence). The CDR3 runs to 16 residues. V dropped 2 bases and J dropped 1; count of bases not matched to a gene: 5. The CDR3 loop reads CASSLAGGASNQPQHF. The CDR3 nucleotides read TGTGCCAGCAGCTTAGCAGGGGGCGCGAGCAATCAGCCCCAGCATTTT. The entire variable domain, with the rest obtained from reference TRBV5-5 and TRBJ1-5, is as follows: DAGVTQSPTHLIKTRGQQVTLRCSPISGHKSVSWYQQVLGQGPQFIFQYYEKEERGRGNFPDRFSARQFPNYSSELNVNALLLGDSALYLCASSLAGGASNQPQHFGDGTRLSIL.

This chain joins TRBV11-3 and TRBJ1-4; D remains ambiguous. Trimming cost V 8 bases and J 8 bases, with 21 bases left between them. Germline CDR1 and CDR2: SGHNT and YENEEA. This CDR3 is 15 amino acids long. CDR3 sequence (DNA): TGTGCCAGCGGGAAGGTCCAGACTGGTGGGGAAAAACTGTTTTTT. Protein sequence: CASGKVQTGGEKLFF.

The chain combines TRBV19 with TRBJ1-5, with 7 bases that match TRBD1. Trimming cost V 4 bases and J 2 bases; bases outside gene matches: 11. The CDR3 is made up of 17 amino acids. CDR1 and CDR2 (germline): LNHDA, SQIVND (reference sequence). Here the CDR3 reads CASSTRNSGQGNQPQHF. Written as DNA, the CDR3 is TGTGCCAGTAGTACGCGCAATAGTGGACAGGGCAATCAGCCCCAGCATTTT.

The chain combines TRBV7-3 with TRBJ2-1, with 9 bases aligning to TRBD2. Germline V gene sequence: CDR1 SGHTA, CDR2 FQGTGA. V was clipped by 5 bases and J by 7 bases; unmatched bases: 9. This CDR3 spans 15 amino acids. This CDR3 reads CASSPRGGLINEQFF. CDR3 coding DNA: TGTGCCAGCAGCCCGCGGGGGGGGCTTATTAATGAGCAGTTCTTC. The whole variable domain, remainder taken from reference TRBV7-3 and TRBJ2-1, is GAGVSQTPSNKVTEKGKYVELRCDPISGHTALYWYRQSLGQGPEFLIYFQGTGAADDSGLPNDRFFAVRPEGSVSTLKIQRTERGDSAVYLCASSPRGGLINEQFFGPGTRLTVL.

The chain uses TRBV10-3 and TRBJ1-1; 8 nucleotides agree with TRBD1. Germline loops: CDR1 ENHRY, CDR2 SYGVKD. V lost 2 bases to trimming and J lost 4 bases; unmatched junction nucleotides: 0. This CDR3 comprises 13 residues. CDR3 nucleotide sequence: TGTGCCATCAGTGAGGGACAGGGCACTGAAGCTTTCTTT. This codes for CAISEGQGTEAFF.

This clone is large (0.1 to 1%). The V call is TRBV4-3, the J call TRBJ1-3, with TRBD1 as a possible D gene (5 bases). The CDR3 spans 19 residues. Trimming took 0 bases from V and 4 from J, leaving 22 bases between them. Germline CDR1 and CDR2: LGHNA and YSLEER. CDR3 bases: TGCGCCAGCAGCCAAGATACCCAGGGTTGGTCGCAGGACGGAAACACCATATATTTT. This sequence encodes CASSQDTQGWSQDGNTIYF.

The genes are TRBV9 and TRBJ2-2; D may be TRBD2 (6 bases). Germline V lookup: CDR1 SGDLS, CDR2 YYNGEE. This CDR3 is 13 amino acids long. The V end lost 5 bases, the J end lost 4 bases, and 9 bases lay between the germline ends. The CDR3: CASRGRGTGELFF. DNA of the CDR3: TGTGCCAGCAGAGGGCGGGGCACCGGGGAGCTGTTTTTT.

The V call is TRBV6-5, the J call TRBJ2-5; no reliable D call. The germline V and J ends were trimmed by 5 bases and 4 bases, with 8 bases remaining between them. CDR1 and CDR2 from the germline V gene are MNHEY and SVGAGI. This CDR3 is 12 amino acids long. This CDR3 is CASSPTLETQYF. The CDR3 nucleotides are TGTGCCAGCAGTCCTACCTTAGAGACCCAGTACTTC.

The chain uses TRBV7-3 and TRBJ2-5, with D unclear. This CDR3 has 16 amino acids. Looked up from germline, CDR1 is SGHTA and CDR2 is FQGTGA. V lost 5 bases and J lost 0, with 16 bases in between. The CDR3 sequence is CASSLPRFLYQETQYF. The CDR3 nucleotides are TGTGCCAGCAGCCTGCCCAGGTTCCTGTACCAAGAGACCCAGTACTTC.

The table lists this clone with a few counts. The CDR3 loop is CASSVEISAGVHNEQFF. The CDR3 nucleotides are TGTGCCAGCAGCGTAGAGATTTCGGCGGGGGTCCACAATGAGCAGTTCTTC. This rearrangement joins TRBV9 to TRBJ2-1; 7 bases fit TRBD2. J gave up 5 bases and V 0 bases, and 11 bases lay outside the gene matches. CDR1 and CDR2 from the germline V gene are SGDLS and YYNGEE. The CDR3 runs 17 residues.

The chain's CDR3 is CATASGGEQFF. CDR3 DNA sequence: TGTGCCACCGCGAGCGGCGGTGAGCAGTTCTTC. The chain recombines TRBV24-1 with TRBJ2-1; possible D gene TRBD2, 5 bases. From germline, CDR1 is KGHDR and CDR2 SFDVKD. V was shortened by 9 bases and J by 9 bases, with 11 bases between the two germline ends. The CDR3 is 11 residues long.

CDR3 sequence: CASSLLKGRYYGYTF. Written as DNA, the CDR3 is TGTGCCAGCAGCCTCCTTAAGGGGAGGTACTATGGCTACACCTTC. The chain employs TRBV28 and TRBJ1-2; D is possibly TRBD1 (5 bases). Per germline, CDR1 MDHEN and CDR2 SYDVKM. Trimming removed 6 bases from V and 3 bases from J, with 17 bases in between. The CDR3 extends over 15 amino acids.

The chain carries TRBV19 and TRBJ1-5; unclear D gene. This CDR3 is 16 amino acids long. Trimming stripped 3 bases from V and 0 bases from J, with 12 bases between. Germline CDR1 LNHDA, CDR2 SQIVND (reference sequence). CDR3: CASSISSFYSNQPQHF. The CDR3 DNA follows: TGTGCCAGTAGTATCAGCAGCTTCTATAGCAATCAGCCCCAGCATTTT.

V and J are TRBV7-8 and TRBJ2-7, with 9 bases identical to TRBD2. The CDR3 sequence is 19 residues long. The germline gives CDR1 SGHVS, CDR2 FQNEAQ. The trim removed 5 bases at V and 0 bases at J, leaving 17 bases unmatched. The DNA of the CDR3 is TGTGCCAGCAGCACCTCCGTTGGGTTGGCTAGCGGGATCTCCTACGAGCAGTACTTC. This encodes CASSTSVGLASGISYEQYF.

This clone was found a few times. The chain carries TRBV28 and TRBJ2-1; 9 bases are a match to TRBD2. The CDR3 is 16 residues long. The germline gives CDR1 MDHEN, CDR2 SYDVKM. V dropped 10 bases and J dropped 2; count of bases not matched to a gene: 12. CDR3 sequence: CATKTVSGGTYNEQFF. CDR3 nucleotides: TGTGCCACCAAAACCGTCAGCGGGGGGACCTACAATGAGCAGTTCTTC.

J is TRBJ1-1 and V is TRBV6-5; D gene uncertain. Germline CDR1 MNHEY, CDR2 SVGAGI. Trimming cost V 6 bases and J 0 bases, with 8 bases left between them. CDR3 length: 13 residues. CDR3 in DNA: TGTGCCAGCAGCCGGGGATTGAACACTGAAGCTTTCTTT. Its translation is CASSRGLNTEAFF.

This sequence joins TRBV5-5 and TRBJ2-3, with D hard to call. Trimming removed 0 bases from V and 1 base from J, with 12 bases in between. CDR1 is SGHKS, CDR2 YYEKEE, per germline (reference sequence). This CDR3 comprises 16 residues. CDR3 amino acids: CASSLGFLGGTDTQYF. For the CDR3, the DNA is TGTGCCAGCAGCTTGGGATTTTTAGGTGGCACAGATACGCAGTATTTT. Full variable domain (rest looked up from reference TRBV5-5 and TRBJ2-3): DAGVTQSPTHLIKTRGQQVTLRCSPISGHKSVSWYQQVLGQGPQFIFQYYEKEERGRGNFPDRFSARQFPNYSSELNVNALLLGDSALYLCASSLGFLGGTDTQYFGPGTRLTVL.

This clone was observed once. The V gene is TRBV15, the J gene TRBJ1-5; D not resolved. Trimming cost V 0 bases and J 3 bases, with 15 bases left between them. The CDR3 runs 17 residues. Germline loops: CDR1 LNHNV, CDR2 YYDKDF (reference sequence). The DNA of the CDR3 is TGTGCCACCAGCAGAGATCCCGCGACCGCAGCCAATCAGCCCCAGCATTTT. Protein product: CATSRDPATAANQPQHF.

The gene calls are TRBV29-1 and TRBJ2-7; D gene uncertain. The V end lost 8 bases, the J end lost 4 bases, and 12 bases lay between the germline ends. The V gene's germline CDR1 is SQVTM and CDR2 ANQGSEA. This CDR3 is built from 11 residues. CDR3 sequence reads: CSISHGYEQYF. The DNA for the CDR3 is TGCAGCATCTCCCACGGGTACGAGCAGTACTTC.

The rearrangement uses TRBV7-2 and TRBJ2-1; 10 bases agree with TRBD2. Trimming cost V 5 bases and J 3 bases; bases outside gene matches: 7. The germline V gene encodes CDR1 SGHTA and CDR2 FQGNSA. The CDR3 is 16 residues long. This CDR3 is CASSPQTSGFYNEQFF. CDR3 nucleotides: TGTGCCAGCAGCCCACAGACTAGCGGGTTCTACAATGAGCAGTTCTTC.